The 8 T cell receptor beta chains below were found in one sample sequenced in a study of blood T cell repertoires in COVID-19. Profiled with immunoSEQ multiplex PCR; TCRdb holds only in-frame clones, not every one. The sample carries 170,000 or so clones, around nine tenths recorded once. Sequencing was done on a sample of peripheral blood. These receptor sequences come from a woman between 18 and 29 years old who had recovered from COVID-19.

This clone showed up just once. For the CDR3, the DNA is TGTGCCAGCAGACAGTCCATCATCAATCAGCCCCAGCATTTT. Protein product: CASRQSIINQPQHF. This chain links TRBV27 with TRBJ1-5; D unresolved. Germline loops: CDR1 MNHEY, CDR2 SMNVEV (reference sequence). Trimming shortened V by 6 bases and J by 3 bases, and 12 bases separated the two germline ends. This CDR3 is 14 amino acids long.

The chain combines TRBV5-1 with TRBJ1-4, with 11 bases that match TRBD1. V shed 4 bases and J 7 bases; nucleotides not matched to a gene: 6. Germline CDR1 is SGHRS and CDR2 is YFSETQ. The CDR3 runs 15 residues. CDR3 sequence reads: CASSKGQGGSEKLFF. DNA of the CDR3: TGCGCCAGCAGCAAGGGACAGGGGGGAAGTGAAAAACTGTTTTTT.

The chain joins TRBV6-5 to TRBJ2-4; the D gene is possibly TRBD2 (6 bases). In germline, CDR1 is MNHEY, CDR2 SVGAGI. This CDR3 is built from 12 residues. V dropped 6 bases and J dropped 6 bases, with 9 bases sitting between them. The CDR3 loop is CASSQAGNIQYF. The CDR3 coding sequence is TGTGCCAGCAGCCAAGCGGGAAACATTCAGTACTTC.

The V and J genes are TRBV29-1 and TRBJ2-7; 8 bases align to TRBD2. With V trimmed by 4 bases and J by 3 bases, 14 bases remained unmatched. Germline V CDR1 and CDR2: SQVTM, ANQGSEA. The CDR3 is 16 amino acids. The CDR3 coding sequence is TGCAGCGTTGCTGGACTAGCCTATTGGAGTCTCTACGAGCAGTACGTC. Translating gives CSVAGLAYWSLYEQYV.

The chain recombines TRBV2 with TRBJ1-6; TRBD1 aligns across 7 bases. Germline CDR1 SNHLY, CDR2 FYNNEI. J lost 0 bases, V lost 3 bases, and 8 bases had no gene match. This CDR3 region has 18 residues. CDR3 coding DNA: TGTGCCAGCAGTGAGGAACAGGGGTTTAGCTCCTATAATTCACCCCTCCACTTT. This gives the protein CASSEEQGFSSYNSPLHF.

J is TRBJ2-1 and V is TRBV6-5; 14 bases match TRBD2. The CDR3 has 15 residues. J gave up 8 bases and V 4 bases, and 4 bases lay outside the gene matches. Germline loops: CDR1 MNHEY, CDR2 SVGAGI. CDR3 amino acids: CASSLGLAGVHEQFF. The CDR3 DNA is TGTGCCAGCAGTTTGGGACTAGCGGGGGTTCATGAGCAGTTCTTC.

The chain's CDR3 is CSVEDLRTAANEKLFF. DNA for the CDR3: TGCAGCGTTGAAGATCTGCGGACAGCAGCTAATGAAAAACTGTTTTTT. The chain joins TRBV29-1 to TRBJ1-4; D is perhaps TRBD1 (6 bases). Trimming left V 0 bases short and J 3 bases short, with 14 bases between. This CDR3 is 16 amino acids long. Germline V CDR1 and CDR2: SQVTM, ANQGSEA.

CDR3 sequence: CASSPRSTGELFF. The CDR3 DNA sequence: TGTGCCAGCAGCCCGAGGAGCACCGGGGAGCTGTTTTTT. The chain uses TRBV5-4 and TRBJ2-2; D not certain. The CDR3 runs to 13 residues. Trimming removed 4 bases at V and 4 bases at J, with 8 bases between. CDR1 and CDR2 (germline): SGHNT, YYREEE (reference sequence).